Listed below are T cell receptor beta chains from one sample, sequenced in a study of blood T cells in healthy people across ages. In TCRdb, the 5' RACE reads were re-called with MiXCR into one record per CDR3 protein. The data contain roughly 2 million distinct CDR3 sequences, around half of them singletons. Sequencing was done on a sample of blood. Receptor source: a woman between 40 and 55 years old in good health. The CDR3 runs from the conserved cysteine through the conserved F or W.

J: TRBJ2-7
V: TRBV7-9
CDR3: CASSSTSGRRSYEQYF

J: TRBJ2-5
V: TRBV11-1
CDR3: CASRAGTDTQETQYF

J: TRBJ1-2
V: TRBV18
CDR3: CASSPRDNYGYTF

J: TRBJ2-3
V: TRBV5-1
CDR3: CASSFFGSGTDTQYF

J: TRBJ1-1
V: TRBV6-2/TRBV6-3
CDR3: CASSQPGMNTEAFF

J: TRBJ2-1
V: TRBV4-3
CDR3: CASSQDDTTSGDYNEQFF

J: TRBJ2-7
V: TRBV20-1
CDR3: CSADTGTDYEQYF

J: TRBJ2-3
V: TRBV10-3
CDR3: CAIEIAGTDTQYF

J: TRBJ2-5
V: TRBV19
CDR3: CASRTTGEETQYF

J: TRBJ1-1
V: TRBV27
CDR3: CASSRTGWTEAFF

J: TRBJ1-2
V: TRBV7-2
CDR3: CASSLGQSIGGYTF

J: TRBJ1-2
V: TRBV9
CDR3: CASSVDRDRSNYGYTF

J: TRBJ1-4
V: TRBV7-9
CDR3: CASSLSGPGEKLFF

J: TRBJ1-2
V: TRBV28
CDR3: CASSLMDRDSYGYTF

J: NA
V: TRBV11-2
CDR3: CASSLIRGHYEQYF

J: TRBJ2-3
V: TRBV28
CDR3: CASTEERGKADTQYF

J: TRBJ2-7
V: TRBV5-1
CDR3: CASSPQDRVRYEQYF

J: TRBJ1-2
V: TRBV7-2
CDR3: CASSSEKGGYTF

J: TRBJ2-5
V: TRBV7-2
CDR3: CASKKDSLREETQYF

J: TRBJ1-1
V: TRBV27
CDR3: CASSLLAHGGNTEAFF

J: TRBJ2-4
V: TRBV13
CDR3: CASSLSVGLSGNIQYF

J: TRBJ2-2
V: TRBV10-3
CDR3: CAISEGKGEYTGELFF

J: TRBJ2-3
V: TRBV7-2
CDR3: CASSVRAGGVVSTDTQYF

J: TRBJ2-2
V: TRBV3-1
CDR3: CASSPAGALNTGELFF

J: TRBJ2-7
V: TRBV12-3/TRBV12-4
CDR3: CASGSGGGEQYF

J: TRBJ2-3
V: TRBV20-1
CDR3: CSASWSGGGTDTQYF

J: TRBJ1-1
V: TRBV13
CDR3: CASSRGTSPEAFF

J: TRBJ2-5
V: TRBV10-2
CDR3: CASSEVHRVETQYF

J: TRBJ2-5
V: TRBV2
CDR3: CASKRVRETQYF

J: TRBJ2-7
V: TRBV24-1
CDR3: CATSDSSRTALYEQYF

J: TRBJ2-7
V: TRBV4-3
CDR3: CASSQAGTVWGYEQYF

J: TRBJ2-1
V: TRBV18
CDR3: CASSPHTGVENEQFF

J: TRBJ2-7
V: TRBV23-1
CDR3: CASSQSAPAGGDEQYF

J: TRBJ2-4
V: TRBV11-2
CDR3: CASSTLTTSARYIQYF

J: TRBJ2-3
V: TRBV6-1
CDR3: CASGPLAGGSPDTQYF

J: TRBJ1-2
V: TRBV29-1
CDR3: CSVEDRHEYGYTF

J: TRBJ2-5
V: TRBV9
CDR3: CASSPQGLAGTETQYF

J: TRBJ1-4
V: TRBV12-3/TRBV12-4
CDR3: CASSLNRARQRGYEKLFF

J: TRBJ2-1
V: TRBV12-3/TRBV12-4
CDR3: CASSRDVEQFF

J: TRBJ2-7
V: TRBV6-5
CDR3: CASSYSGTSYDEQYF

J: TRBJ2-3
V: TRBV7-2
CDR3: CASRFWRGSTDTQYF

J: TRBJ2-1
V: TRBV2
CDR3: CASRPSLSNEQFF

J: TRBJ1-2
V: TRBV25-1
CDR3: CASRAGTGPFGYTF

J: TRBJ2-5
V: TRBV4-2
CDR3: CASSQDQRGVQETQYF

J: TRBJ2-4
V: TRBV27
CDR3: CASSNRWEQYF

J: TRBJ2-5
V: TRBV12-3/TRBV12-4
CDR3: CASSKRGTQYF

J: TRBJ2-7
V: TRBV28
CDR3: CASSLTRGLYEQYF